The source of this T cell receptor beta chain is a study of blood T cells in healthy people across ages. A few counts support this clonotype. A second 7 to 11 cycle PCR used barcoded and J-beta primers. A template-switch adaptor containing 12 random nucleotides labeled each cDNA molecule. TCRdb independently ran MiXCR on the 5' RACE reads; one entry per CDR3 protein. Counted here are about 1.6 million distinct CDR3 sequences, roughly 32% occurring once; the ten biggest clones make up approximately 11%. Sequencing was performed on blood. This sequence was found in a woman in her 30s in good health.

The CDR3 spells CSVENGGQGVRTQYF. CDR3 in DNA: TGCAGCGTTGAAAACGGCGGGCAGGGGGTACGGACCCAGTACTTC. The chain recombines TRBV29-1 with TRBJ2-7; the match to TRBD1 covers 7 bases. The DNA end favors TRBJ2-5, so the J call may be wrong. CDR1 SQVTM and CDR2 ANQGSEA come from the germline V gene. The CDR3 runs 15 residues.